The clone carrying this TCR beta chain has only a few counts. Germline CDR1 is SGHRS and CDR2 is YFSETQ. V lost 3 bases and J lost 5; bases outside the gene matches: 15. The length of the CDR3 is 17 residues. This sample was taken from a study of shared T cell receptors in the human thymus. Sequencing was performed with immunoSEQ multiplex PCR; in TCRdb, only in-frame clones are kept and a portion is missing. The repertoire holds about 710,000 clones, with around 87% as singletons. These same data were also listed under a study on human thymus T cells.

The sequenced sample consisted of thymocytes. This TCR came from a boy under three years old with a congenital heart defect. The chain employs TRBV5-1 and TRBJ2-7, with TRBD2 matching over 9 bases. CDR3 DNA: TGCGCCAGCAGCTCCACAGGATGTGGCGGGAGGGGCCACGAGCAGTACTTC. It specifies CASSSTGCGGRGHEQYF.